What follows are 24 T cell receptor beta chains derived from one specimen sequenced in a study of cytomegalovirus exposure and HLA in healthy donors. The PCR had 60 Vbeta and 13 Jbeta primers. Data came from immunoSEQ multiplex PCR; TCRdb stores just in-frame clones and leaves some out. Of some 120,000 clones listed, roughly a tenth are singletons. The specimen was PBMCs. The receptors come from a young woman in good health and CMV-seropositive.

The gene calls are TRBV6-5 and TRBJ1-3; no firm D call. This CDR3 comprises 13 residues. Trimming removed 7 bases at V and 4 bases at J, with 11 bases between. Germline-derived CDR1 and CDR2 are MNHEY and SVGAGI. This chain's CDR3 is CASMGGGGNTIYF. CDR3 coding DNA: TGTGCCAGCATGGGAGGCGGAGGAAACACCATATATTTT.

This sequence joins TRBV7-6 and TRBJ2-1; 7 bases are a match to TRBD2. The CDR3 loop spans 14 amino acids. With V trimmed by 0 bases and J by 7 bases, 3 bases remained unmatched. Germline-derived CDR1 and CDR2 are SGHVS and FNYEAQ. The CDR3 nucleotides read TGTGCCAGCAGCTTAGCGCGGGGGACGAATGAGCAGTTCTTC. Encoded protein: CASSLARGTNEQFF.

This clone has just a few counts. The chain links TRBV5-1 to TRBJ2-1; TRBD1 matches 10 bases. The CDR3 is 14 amino acids. V dropped 2 bases and J dropped 8; count of bases not matched to a gene: 4. CDR1 and CDR2 from the germline V gene are SGHRS and YFSETQ. CDR3 protein: CASSLRTGGDEQFF. In DNA form, the CDR3 reads TGCGCCAGCAGCTTAAGGACAGGGGGAGATGAGCAGTTCTTC. Drawing the rest from reference TRBV5-1 and TRBJ2-1, the complete variable domain is KAGVTQTPRYLIKTRGQQVTLSCSPISGHRSVSWYQQTPGQGLQFLFEYFSETQRNKGNFPGRFSGRQFSNSRSEMNVSTLELGDSALYLCASSLRTGGDEQFFGPGTRLTVL.

The chain couples TRBV19 to TRBJ2-7; 8 nucleotides match TRBD1. Germline CDR1 is LNHDA and CDR2 is SQIVND (reference sequence). The CDR3 length is 14 residues. V was clipped by 4 bases and J by 2 bases; unmatched bases: 4. The DNA of the CDR3 is TGTGCCAGTAGTAGGGCCAGGGGGCCCTACGAGCAGTACTTC. It specifies CASSRARGPYEQYF.

V gene TRBV7-2 combines with J gene TRBJ2-2; 10 bases agree with TRBD2. The length of the CDR3 is 14 residues. Trimming at V came to 4 bases and at J to 5 bases, leaving 1 base not matched to a gene. CDR1 and CDR2 from the germline V gene are SGHTA and FQGNSA. The CDR3 DNA follows: TGTGCCAGCAGCTCACTAGCGGGGACCGGGGAGCTGTTTTTT. Protein: CASSSLAGTGELFF.

A few counts support this clone. The genes are TRBV19 and TRBJ2-2; TRBD2 matches 12 bases. The junction had 4 bases not matched to a gene; V was cut back by 5 bases and J by 3 bases. The CDR3 sequence is 16 residues long. Germline V gene sequence: CDR1 LNHDA, CDR2 SQIVND (reference sequence). CDR3 bases: TGTGCCAGTAGTGCGACTAGCGGGAGTTACACCGGGGAGCTGTTTTTT. This sequence encodes CASSATSGSYTGELFF.

V gene TRBV18 combines with J gene TRBJ2-7; the match to TRBD2 covers 8 bases. Germline V gene lookup returns CDR1 KGHSH and CDR2 LQKENI. The CDR3 covers 14 residues. V lost 5 bases and J lost 2; bases outside the gene matches: 5. The CDR3: CASSNSGDTYEQYF. In DNA form, the CDR3 reads TGTGCCAGCTCAAATAGCGGGGACACCTACGAGCAGTACTTC.

The CDR3 bases are TGTGCCAGCAGCCCCGGGGGGAACTACGAGCAGTACTTC. Its protein is CASSPGGNYEQYF. The V call is TRBV6-6, the J call TRBJ2-7; 7 bases agree with TRBD2. V shed 6 bases, J shed 3 bases, and the junction held 5 bases outside the gene matches. Germline lookup yields CDR1 MNHNY and CDR2 SVGAGI (reference sequence). The CDR3 covers 13 residues.

This chain links TRBV5-6 with TRBJ2-7; D is undetermined. This CDR3 contains 14 residues. Germline V gene lookup returns CDR1 SGHDT and CDR2 YYEEEE. Trimming pared 4 bases from V and 0 bases from J, leaving 11 bases between. This CDR3 reads CASSPIPGSYEQYF. The CDR3 region has the DNA TGTGCCAGCAGCCCCATCCCGGGCTCCTACGAGCAGTACTTC.

The chain has TRBV2 and TRBJ1-5; a possible D gene is TRBD1 (5 bases). V was shortened by 8 bases and J by 4 bases, with 18 bases between the two germline ends. The CDR3 extends over 15 amino acids. CDR1 and CDR2 from the germline V gene are SNHLY and FYNNEI. CDR3 nucleotide sequence: TGTGCCAGCGGGGGGGAAGGAGTTGGGAATCAGCCCCAGCATTTT. Amino acids: CASGGEGVGNQPQHF.

This chain links TRBV28 with TRBJ2-7; D is possibly TRBD2 (6 bases). The CDR3 runs to 15 residues. Germline CDR1 MDHEN, CDR2 SYDVKM. The V gene lost 5 bases and the J gene lost 2 bases, with 16 bases spanning the gap. CDR3 region: CASSRGTGGTYEQYF. In nucleotides, the CDR3 is TGTGCCAGCAGTCGGGGGACGGGCGGCACCTACGAGCAGTACTTC.

This chain connects TRBV5-5 to TRBJ1-5, with a tentative D call TRBD1 (6 bases). V was shortened by 5 bases and J by 4 bases, with 16 bases between the two germline ends. This CDR3 comprises 15 residues. The germline CDR1 and CDR2 sequences are SGHKS and YYEKEE (reference sequence). The CDR3 sequence: CASSPTGMTNQPQHF. The CDR3 nucleotides are TGTGCCAGCAGTCCCACAGGGATGACAAATCAGCCCCAGCATTTT.

The chain employs TRBV20-1 and TRBJ1-1; 7 bases line up with TRBD1. CDR3 length: 10 amino acids. V dropped 5 bases and J dropped 8; count of bases not matched to a gene: 2. Germline-derived CDR1 and CDR2 are DFQATT and SNEGSKA (reference sequence). The CDR3 sequence is CSASGQEAFF. The CDR3 coding sequence is TGCAGTGCTTCGGGACAGGAAGCTTTCTTT.

This clone occurred a few times. The chain uses TRBV30 and TRBJ1-1, with D uncertain. Trimming stripped 3 bases from V and 2 bases from J, with 16 bases between. Germline values: CDR1 GTSNPN, CDR2 SVGIG (reference sequence). This CDR3 spans 15 amino acids. CDR3 bases: TGTGCCTGGAGAGCTACCGGGAGCTTAAACACTGAAGCTTTCTTT. It specifies CAWRATGSLNTEAFF.

This clone has just a few counts. This chain joins TRBV6-1 and TRBJ1-5, with D uncertain. The CDR3 contains 17 residues. Trimming cost V 0 bases and J 0 bases, with 12 bases left between them. The germline V gene has CDR1 MNHNS and CDR2 SASEGT. CDR3 protein: CASSEARRYDSNQPQHF. The CDR3 DNA follows: TGTGCCAGCAGTGAAGCGCGCAGGTATGATAGCAATCAGCCCCAGCATTTT.

The chain is built from TRBV9 and TRBJ2-1; 9 bases agree with TRBD1. With V trimmed by 3 bases and J by 7 bases, 8 bases remained unmatched. CDR1 is SGDLS, CDR2 YYNGEE, per germline. The CDR3 loop spans 15 amino acids. The CDR3 nucleotides read TGTGCCAGCAGCGCCTCCGGGACAGGGATAAATGAGCAGTTCTTC. Translating it yields CASSASGTGINEQFF.

This rearrangement joins TRBV6-5 to TRBJ2-5; 7 bases are a match to TRBD2. V lost 6 bases and J lost 5; bases outside the gene matches: 6. CDR1 is MNHEY and CDR2 is SVGAGI in the germline V gene. CDR3 length: 13 residues. In DNA form, the CDR3 reads TGTGCCAGCAGAAGGGGAGGGCAGGAGACCCAGTACTTC. This sequence encodes CASRRGGQETQYF.

This clone was counted between two and nine times. Sequence at one end of the junction differs from germline and may be a read error. The rearrangement uses TRBV5-6 and TRBJ1-1; 10 bases line up with TRBD1. This CDR3 spans 13 amino acids. The germline CDR1 and CDR2 sequences are SGHDT and YYEEEE. The CDR3 loop is CASSWDRGDRTPF. The CDR3, as DNA: TGTGCCAGCAGCTGGGACAGGGGCGACCGTACCCCGTTT.

The chain is built from TRBV28 and TRBJ1-2, with TRBD1 matching 9 bases. There are 16 residues in the CDR3. Trimming cost V 6 bases and J 3 bases; bases outside gene matches: 11. From germline, CDR1 is MDHEN and CDR2 SYDVKM. The DNA of the CDR3 is TGTGCCAGCAGCGGAACAGGGGGCTCAACGGACTATGGCTACACCTTC. It translates to CASSGTGGSTDYGYTF.

The rearrangement uses TRBV9 and TRBJ2-3; 8 bases map to TRBD2. The CDR3 covers 14 residues. With 4 bases clipped from V and 4 bases from J, the junction kept 5 bases outside the gene matches. Germline V gives CDR1 SGDLS, CDR2 YYNGEE. The chain's CDR3 is CASSTGGASDTQYF. CDR3 sequence (DNA): TGTGCCAGCAGCACCGGGGGGGCGTCAGATACGCAGTATTTT.

There are many counts of this clone. The genes are TRBV6-1 and TRBJ2-7; 9 nucleotides line up with TRBD1. Germline V gives CDR1 MNHNS, CDR2 SASEGT. The junction had 12 bases not matched to a gene; V was cut back by 7 bases and J by 5 bases. The CDR3 is 15 amino acids. For the CDR3, the DNA is TGTGCCAGCATTACGAGACAGGGGGGAAAGGACGAGCAGTACTTC. It codes for CASITRQGGKDEQYF.

CDR3 residues: CASSLRTGESEAFF. CDR3 nucleotide sequence: TGTGCCAGCAGCCTCCGGACAGGGGAGTCTGAAGCTTTCTTT. The chain carries TRBV11-2 and TRBJ1-1; 9 bases agree with TRBD1. The ends lost 5 bases at V and 6 bases at J; junction bases unmatched: 7. This CDR3 contains 14 residues. CDR1 SGHAT and CDR2 FQNNGV come from the germline V gene. The variable domain in full, with the rest retrieved from reference TRBV11-2 and TRBJ1-1, is EAGVAQSPRYKIIEKRQSVAFWCNPISGHATLYWYQQILGQGPKLLIQFQNNGVVDDSQLPKDRFSAERLKGVDSTLKIQPAKLEDSAVYLCASSLRTGESEAFFGQGTRLTVV.

This clone was found a few times. The chain joins TRBV19 to TRBJ2-7; perhaps TRBD2 as D (5 bases). The CDR3 has 16 amino acids. CDR1 and CDR2 from the germline V gene are LNHDA and SQIVND (reference sequence). Trimming shortened V by 3 bases and J by 3 bases, and 18 bases separated the two germline ends. In DNA form, the CDR3 reads TGTGCCAGTAGTATGACTACAAAGGGAAGTTTCTACGAGCAGTACTTC. Translating it yields CASSMTTKGSFYEQYF.

This clone has more than one count but fewer than ten. The CDR3 loop reads CASSPGQGTDTQYF. The CDR3 DNA reads TGTGCCAGCAGCCCAGGACAGGGGACAGATACGCAGTATTTT. The chain links TRBV5-8 to TRBJ2-3, with 9 bases identical to TRBD1. Per the germline V gene, CDR1 is SGHTS and CDR2 is YDEGEE. The CDR3 has 14 amino acids. Trimming at V came to 4 bases and at J to 3 bases, leaving 3 bases not matched to a gene.